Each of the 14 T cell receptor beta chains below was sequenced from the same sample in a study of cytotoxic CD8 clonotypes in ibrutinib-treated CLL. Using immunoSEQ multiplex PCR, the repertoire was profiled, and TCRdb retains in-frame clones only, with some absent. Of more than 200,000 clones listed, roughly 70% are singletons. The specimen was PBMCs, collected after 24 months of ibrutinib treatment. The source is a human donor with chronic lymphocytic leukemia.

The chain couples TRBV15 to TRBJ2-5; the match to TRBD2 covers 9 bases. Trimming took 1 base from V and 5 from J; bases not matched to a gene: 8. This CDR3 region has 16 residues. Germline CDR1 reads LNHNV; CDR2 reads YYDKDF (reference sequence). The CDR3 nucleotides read TGTGCCACCAGCAGAGCGGCGGGAGGGCCGGGTGAGACCCAGTACTTC. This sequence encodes CATSRAAGGPGETQYF.

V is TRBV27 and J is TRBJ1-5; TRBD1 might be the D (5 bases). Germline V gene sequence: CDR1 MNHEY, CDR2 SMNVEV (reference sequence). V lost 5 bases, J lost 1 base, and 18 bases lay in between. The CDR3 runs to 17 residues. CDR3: CASSPIGVDGSNQPQHF. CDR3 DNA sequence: TGTGCCAGCAGTCCGATAGGGGTCGACGGGAGCAATCAGCCCCAGCATTTT.

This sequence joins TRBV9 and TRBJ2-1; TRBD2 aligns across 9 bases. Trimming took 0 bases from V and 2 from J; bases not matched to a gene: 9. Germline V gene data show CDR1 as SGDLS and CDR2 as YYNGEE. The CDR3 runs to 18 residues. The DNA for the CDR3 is TGTGCCAGCAGCGTAGGATTTGGGGCGGGAGGGCCCTACAATGAGCAGTTCTTC. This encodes CASSVGFGAGGPYNEQFF.

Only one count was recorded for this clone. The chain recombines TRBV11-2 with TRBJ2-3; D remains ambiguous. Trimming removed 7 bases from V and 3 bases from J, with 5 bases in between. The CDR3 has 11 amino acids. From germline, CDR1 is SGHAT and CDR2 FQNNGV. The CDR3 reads CASTSTDTQYF. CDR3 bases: TGTGCCAGCACCAGTACAGATACGCAGTATTTT.

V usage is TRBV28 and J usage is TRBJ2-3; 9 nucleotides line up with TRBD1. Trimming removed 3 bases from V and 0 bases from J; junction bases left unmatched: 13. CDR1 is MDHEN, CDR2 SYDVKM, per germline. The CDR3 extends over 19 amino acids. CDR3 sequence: CASSFRSLFGTGSTDTQYF. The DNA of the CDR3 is TGTGCCAGCAGTTTTAGAAGTTTGTTCGGGACAGGGAGCACAGATACGCAGTATTTT.

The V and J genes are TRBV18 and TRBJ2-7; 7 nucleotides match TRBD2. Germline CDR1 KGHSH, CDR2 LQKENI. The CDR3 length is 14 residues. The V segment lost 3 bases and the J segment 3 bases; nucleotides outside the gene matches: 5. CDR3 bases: TGTGCCAGCTCACCGTCCGGGGAGGGCTACGAGCAGTACTTC. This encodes CASSPSGEGYEQYF.

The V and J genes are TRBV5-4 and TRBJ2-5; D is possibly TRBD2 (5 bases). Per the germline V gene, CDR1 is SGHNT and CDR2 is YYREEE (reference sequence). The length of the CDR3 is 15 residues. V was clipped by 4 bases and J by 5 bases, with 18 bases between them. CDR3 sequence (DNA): TGTGCCAGCAGCCAAATGGCGGCAGGCGGGGAGACCCAGTACTTC. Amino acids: CASSQMAAGGETQYF.

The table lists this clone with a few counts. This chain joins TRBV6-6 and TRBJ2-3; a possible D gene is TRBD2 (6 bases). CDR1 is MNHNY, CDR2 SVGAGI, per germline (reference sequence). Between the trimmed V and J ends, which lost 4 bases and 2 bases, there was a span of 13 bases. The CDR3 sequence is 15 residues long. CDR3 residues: CASSSKGLLTDTQYF. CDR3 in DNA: TGTGCCAGCAGTTCCAAGGGACTCCTCACAGATACGCAGTATTTT.

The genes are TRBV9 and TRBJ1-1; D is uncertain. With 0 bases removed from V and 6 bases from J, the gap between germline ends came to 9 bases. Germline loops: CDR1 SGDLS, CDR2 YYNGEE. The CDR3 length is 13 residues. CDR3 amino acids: CASSVDGRAEAFF. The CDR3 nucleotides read TGTGCCAGCAGCGTAGACGGGAGAGCTGAAGCTTTCTTT.

This CDR3 is CASSVDAGHEQYF. The CDR3 DNA is TGTGCCAGCAGCGTAGACGCAGGCCACGAGCAGTACTTC. The genes are TRBV9 and TRBJ2-7; D call uncertain. Germline V gene lookup returns CDR1 SGDLS and CDR2 YYNGEE. This CDR3 comprises 13 residues. V lost 0 bases, J lost 5 bases, and 9 bases lay in between.

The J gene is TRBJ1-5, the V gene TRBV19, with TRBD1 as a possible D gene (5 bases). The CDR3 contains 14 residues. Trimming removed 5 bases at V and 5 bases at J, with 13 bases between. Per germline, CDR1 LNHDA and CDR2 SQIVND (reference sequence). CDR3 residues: CASSATGPHQPQHF. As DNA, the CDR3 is TGTGCCAGTAGTGCCACGGGGCCCCATCAGCCCCAGCATTTT.

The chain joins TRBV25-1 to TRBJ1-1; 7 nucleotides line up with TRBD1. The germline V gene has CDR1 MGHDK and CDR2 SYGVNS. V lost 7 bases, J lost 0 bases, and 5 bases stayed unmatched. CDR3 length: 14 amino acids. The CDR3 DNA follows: TGTGCCAGCATTACAGGGGTAATGAACACTGAAGCTTTCTTT. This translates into CASITGVMNTEAFF.

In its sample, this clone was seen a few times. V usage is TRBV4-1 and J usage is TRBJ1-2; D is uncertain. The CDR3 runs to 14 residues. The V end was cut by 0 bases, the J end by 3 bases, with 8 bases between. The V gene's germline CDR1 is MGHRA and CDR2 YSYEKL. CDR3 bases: TGCGCCAGCAGCCAAGATGAAGGGCACTATGGCTACACCTTC. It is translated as CASSQDEGHYGYTF.

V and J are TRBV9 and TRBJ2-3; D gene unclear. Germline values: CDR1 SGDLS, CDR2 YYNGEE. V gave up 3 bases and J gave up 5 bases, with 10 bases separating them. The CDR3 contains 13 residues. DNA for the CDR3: TGTGCCAGCAGCGCGCCCGCGCGAGATACGCAGTATTTT. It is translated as CASSAPARDTQYF. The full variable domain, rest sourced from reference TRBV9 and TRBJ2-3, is DSGVTQTPKHLITATGQRVTLRCSPRSGDLSVYWYQQSLDQGLQFLIQYYNGEERAKGNILERFSAQQFPDLHSELNLSSLELGDSALYFCASSAPARDTQYFGPGTRLTVL.